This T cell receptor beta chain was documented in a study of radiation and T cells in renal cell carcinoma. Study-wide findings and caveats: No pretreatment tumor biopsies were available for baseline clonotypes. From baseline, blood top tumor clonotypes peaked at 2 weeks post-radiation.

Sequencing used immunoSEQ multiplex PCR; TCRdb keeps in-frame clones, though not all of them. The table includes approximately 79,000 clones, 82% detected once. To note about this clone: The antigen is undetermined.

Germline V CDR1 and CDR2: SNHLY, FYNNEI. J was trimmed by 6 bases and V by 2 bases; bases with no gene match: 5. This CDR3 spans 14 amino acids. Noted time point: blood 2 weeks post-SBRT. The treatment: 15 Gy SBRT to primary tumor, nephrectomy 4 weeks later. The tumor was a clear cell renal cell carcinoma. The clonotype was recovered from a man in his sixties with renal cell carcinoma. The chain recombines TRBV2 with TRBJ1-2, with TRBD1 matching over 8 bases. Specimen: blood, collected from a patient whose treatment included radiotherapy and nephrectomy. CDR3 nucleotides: TGTGCCAGCAGTGAAAGGGACAGGAACGATGGCTACACCTTC. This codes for CASSERDRNDGYTF.